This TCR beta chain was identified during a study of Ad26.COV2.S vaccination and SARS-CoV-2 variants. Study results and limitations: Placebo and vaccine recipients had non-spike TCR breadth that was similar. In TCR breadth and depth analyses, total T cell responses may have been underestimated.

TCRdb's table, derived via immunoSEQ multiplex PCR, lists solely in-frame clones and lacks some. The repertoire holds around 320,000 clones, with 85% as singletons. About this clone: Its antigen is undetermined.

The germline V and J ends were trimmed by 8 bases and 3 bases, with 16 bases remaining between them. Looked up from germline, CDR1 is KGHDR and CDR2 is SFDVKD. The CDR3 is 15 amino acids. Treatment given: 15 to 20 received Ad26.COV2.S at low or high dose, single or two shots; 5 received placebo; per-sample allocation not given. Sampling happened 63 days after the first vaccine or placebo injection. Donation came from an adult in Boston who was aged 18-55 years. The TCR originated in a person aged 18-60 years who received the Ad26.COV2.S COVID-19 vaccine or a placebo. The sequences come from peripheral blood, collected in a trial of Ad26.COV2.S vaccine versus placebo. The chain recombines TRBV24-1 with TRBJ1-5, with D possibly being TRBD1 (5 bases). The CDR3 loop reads CATTHRAGINQPQHF. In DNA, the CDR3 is TGTGCCACCACTCACCGTGCAGGGATCAATCAGCCCCAGCATTTT.